These 21 T cell receptor beta chains were sequenced from one sample in a study of T cell repertoires in cytomegalovirus infection. TCRdb recomputed calls from the reads with MiXCR, one row per CDR3 protein. The sample includes about 230,000 distinct CDR3 sequences, approximately 22% of them seen just once. The source material was CD8+ T cells from PBMCs. These receptors were collected from a human donor in good health (CMV status not recorded). Some clones in this sample may be carry-over from other donors' samples.

This clonotype occurred a few times. V is TRBV20-1 and J is TRBJ2-1; 8 bases line up with TRBD1. The CDR3 extends over 14 amino acids. Per the germline V gene, CDR1 is DFQATT and CDR2 is SNEGSKA (reference sequence). The junction had 5 bases not matched to a gene; V was cut back by 3 bases and J by 4 bases. The CDR3, as DNA: TGCAGTGCTAGTTCCAGGGGGCCTTACAATGAGCAGTTCTTC. Its protein is CSASSRGPYNEQFF.

About this clonotype: A junction end diverges from the germline sequence, so it may reflect a read error. The V call is TRBV4-1, the J call TRBJ1-6, with 7 bases that match TRBD1. The germline V gene has CDR1 MGHRA and CDR2 YSYEKL. There are 14 residues in the CDR3. Here the CDR3 reads CATSQGGVNSPFHF. For the CDR3, the DNA is TGCGCCACCTCCCAGGGGGGGGTAAATTCACCCTTCCACTTT.

The chain combines TRBV2 with TRBJ2-7; tentatively, D is TRBD1 (5 bases). The CDR3 extends over 14 amino acids. Trimming removed 3 bases from V and 0 bases from J, with 9 bases in between. The V gene's germline CDR1 is SNHLY and CDR2 FYNNEI. CDR3 residues: CASSDQGYSYEQYF. The CDR3 region has the DNA TGTGCCAGCAGTGATCAGGGCTACTCCTACGAGCAGTACTTC.

The rearrangement links TRBV7-6 to TRBJ2-1; maybe TRBD1 (6 bases). The CDR3 is 15 residues long. Trimming cost V 3 bases and J 5 bases, with 14 bases left between them. The germline V gene encodes CDR1 SGHVS and CDR2 FNYEAQ. CDR3 protein: CASSLSRDTHNEQFF. The CDR3 DNA sequence: TGTGCCAGCAGCTTGTCCCGGGACACGCACAATGAGCAGTTCTTC.

The chain combines TRBV27 with TRBJ1-2; 7 nucleotides line up with TRBD1. Trimming removed 5 bases from V and 3 bases from J; junction bases left unmatched: 6. Germline V gene lookup returns CDR1 MNHEY and CDR2 SMNVEV (reference sequence). This CDR3 is 14 amino acids long. The chain's CDR3 is CASSPPDRYYGYTF. In DNA, the CDR3 is TGTGCCAGCAGTCCCCCGGACAGGTACTATGGCTACACCTTC.

This clonotype was seen only a few times. The V and J genes are TRBV20-1 and TRBJ1-1; D is ambiguous. Germline V lookup: CDR1 DFQATT, CDR2 SNEGSKA (reference sequence). V lost 5 bases and J 7 bases, leaving 11 bases between the germline ends. The CDR3 is made up of 11 amino acids. The CDR3 region is CSAPKSIEAFF. As DNA, the CDR3 is TGCAGTGCTCCCAAGTCGATTGAAGCTTTCTTT.

There are many counts of this clonotype. V gene TRBV2 combines with J gene TRBJ2-1, with 10 bases fitting TRBD2. Germline CDR1 SNHLY, CDR2 FYNNEI. The length of the CDR3 is 15 residues. V lost 4 bases, J lost 3 bases, and 3 bases stayed unmatched. DNA for the CDR3: TGTGCCAGCAGTGGGGGACTAGCGAACTACAATGAGCAGTTCTTC. It specifies CASSGGLANYNEQFF.

CDR3 DNA sequence: TGTGCCAGCAGCGAAAGCGGGGCGTACTTTTACGAGCAGTACTTC. Protein: CASSESGAYFYEQYF. V usage is TRBV7-9 and J usage is TRBJ2-7, with TRBD2 matching over 7 bases. Germline CDR1 SEHNR, CDR2 FQNEAQ (reference sequence). V was clipped by 5 bases and J by 4 bases; unmatched bases: 11. The CDR3 totals 15 residues.

Ten or more counts support this clonotype. The chain combines TRBV7-8 with TRBJ2-7; 10 nucleotides agree with TRBD2. Germline V gene data show CDR1 as SGHVS and CDR2 as FQNEAQ. After removal of 3 bases from V and 4 bases from J, the junction contained 3 bases not matched to a gene. The CDR3 runs 14 residues. The CDR3 region has the DNA TGTGCCAGCAGCTTCGGACTAGCGGTGTACGAGCAGTACTTC. It codes for CASSFGLAVYEQYF.

This clonotype was found many times. The rearrangement joins TRBV28 to TRBJ1-6; D unresolved. The germline V and J ends were trimmed by 3 bases and 7 bases, with 10 bases remaining between them. Germline lookup yields CDR1 MDHEN and CDR2 SYDVKM. The CDR3 is 14 residues long. The DNA of the CDR3 is TGTGCCAGCAGTTTGGGTCAAGCCAATTCACCCCTCCACTTT. It encodes CASSLGQANSPLHF.

The chain recombines TRBV19 with TRBJ2-1, with D possibly matching TRBD2 (5 bases). Trimming cost V 5 bases and J 0 bases, with 11 bases left between them. Germline V gives CDR1 LNHDA, CDR2 SQIVND (reference sequence). The CDR3 is 15 amino acids. CDR3 region: CASSLATSSYNEQFF. The DNA for the CDR3 is TGTGCCAGTAGTCTCGCTACTAGCTCCTACAATGAGCAGTTCTTC.

This clonotype was counted many times. This CDR3 is CASSEGITNYGYTF. The CDR3 DNA reads as TGTGCCAGCAGTGAAGGGATCACTAACTATGGCTACACCTTC. This chain uses TRBV2 with TRBJ1-2, with D uncertain. The CDR3 covers 14 residues. Germline V gene data show CDR1 as SNHLY and CDR2 as FYNNEI. Trimming left V 1 base short and J 0 bases short, with 6 bases between.

Concerning this clonotype: The junction shows a germline mismatch at one end, possibly a read error. The genes are TRBV11-1 and TRBJ2-3, with TRBD1 identical over 10 bases. The germline CDR1 and CDR2 sequences are SGHAT and FQDESV (reference sequence). The CDR3 consists of 17 residues. Here the CDR3 reads CANSLRFGDRGPDTQYF. For the CDR3, the DNA is TGTGCCAACAGCTTAAGGTTTGGAGACAGGGGGCCGGATACGCAGTATTTT. The full variable domain, with the rest looked up from reference TRBV11-1 and TRBJ2-3, is EAEVAQSPRYKITEKSQAVAFWCDPISGHATLYWYRQILGQGPELLVQFQDESVVDDSQLPKDRFSAERLKGVDSTLKIQPAELGDSAMYLCANSLRFGDRGPDTQYFGPGTRLTVL.

This clonotype was counted many times. The J gene is TRBJ2-3, the V gene TRBV7-8, with D possibly matching TRBD2 (7 bases). V lost 2 bases and J lost 0, with 21 bases in between. Germline V gives CDR1 SGHVS, CDR2 FQNEAQ. This CDR3 comprises 19 residues. The CDR3 here is CASSLRGGVTVTSTDTQYF. The CDR3 nucleotides are TGTGCCAGCAGCTTAAGAGGGGGGGTCACGGTAACTAGCACAGATACGCAGTATTTT.

The sample holds a few counts of this clonotype. The chain has TRBV10-3 and TRBJ2-2, with D tentatively TRBD2 (6 bases). CDR3 length: 17 residues. Trimming shortened V by 2 bases and J by 0 bases, and 13 bases separated the two germline ends. CDR1 is ENHRY and CDR2 is SYGVKD in the germline V gene. The CDR3 DNA is TGTGCCATCAGTGAGAACGGAGGGGCGACGAACACCGGGGAGCTGTTTTTT. Translating it yields CAISENGGATNTGELFF.

The chain recombines TRBV12-3 or TRBV12-4 with TRBJ2-3; D remains unclear. The CDR3 covers 14 residues. The germline V and J ends were trimmed by 3 bases and 3 bases, with 10 bases remaining between them. The CDR3 loop is CASSLFQRTDTQYF. CDR3 nucleotides: TGTGCCAGCAGTTTGTTTCAGCGAACAGATACGCAGTATTTT.

The chain employs TRBV28 and TRBJ2-7, with TRBD2 as a possible D gene (7 bases). Trimming left V 4 bases short and J 2 bases short, with 18 bases between. The CDR3 extends over 16 amino acids. Germline assignment: CDR1 MDHEN and CDR2 SYDVKM. CDR3 residues: CASSSPFRGGTYEQYF. In DNA, the CDR3 is TGTGCCAGCAGTTCCCCGTTTAGGGGGGGTACCTACGAGCAGTACTTC.

The gene calls are TRBV7-9 and TRBJ1-1, with D hard to call. Per the germline V gene, CDR1 is SEHNR and CDR2 is FQNEAQ (reference sequence). The CDR3 consists of 15 residues. V was clipped by 0 bases and J by 2 bases, with 10 bases between them. CDR3 sequence: CASSLASRGNTEAFF. The CDR3 coding sequence is TGTGCCAGCAGCTTAGCAAGCCGGGGTAACACTGAAGCTTTCTTT.

V usage is TRBV19 and J usage is TRBJ2-1; no firm D call. Germline V gene sequence: CDR1 LNHDA, CDR2 SQIVND (reference sequence). The CDR3 has 13 residues. The V gene lost 4 bases and the J gene lost 1 base, with 5 bases spanning the gap. The CDR3 is CASSTVSYNEQFF. In DNA, the CDR3 is TGTGCCAGTAGTACTGTGTCCTACAATGAGCAGTTCTTC.

This clonotype turned up a few times. The chain has TRBV6-2 or TRBV6-3 and TRBJ1-1, with D possibly matching TRBD1 (6 bases). This CDR3 contains 15 residues. Germline V gene sequence: CDR1 MNHEY, CDR2 SVGEGT. V was trimmed by 6 bases and J by 0 bases, leaving 14 bases between them. The CDR3 is CASRPGTLLNTEAFF. The CDR3, as DNA: TGTGCCAGCAGACCCGGGACACTGTTGAACACTGAAGCTTTCTTT.

This clonotype was seen only a few times. V and J are TRBV12-3 or TRBV12-4 and TRBJ2-5, with 7 nucleotides matching TRBD2. The CDR3 runs to 14 residues. Trimming took 10 bases from V and 5 from J; bases not matched to a gene: 13. CDR3 sequence reads: CATASGGLGETQYF. CDR3 nucleotide sequence: TGTGCCACGGCTAGCGGAGGACTGGGGGAGACCCAGTACTTC.